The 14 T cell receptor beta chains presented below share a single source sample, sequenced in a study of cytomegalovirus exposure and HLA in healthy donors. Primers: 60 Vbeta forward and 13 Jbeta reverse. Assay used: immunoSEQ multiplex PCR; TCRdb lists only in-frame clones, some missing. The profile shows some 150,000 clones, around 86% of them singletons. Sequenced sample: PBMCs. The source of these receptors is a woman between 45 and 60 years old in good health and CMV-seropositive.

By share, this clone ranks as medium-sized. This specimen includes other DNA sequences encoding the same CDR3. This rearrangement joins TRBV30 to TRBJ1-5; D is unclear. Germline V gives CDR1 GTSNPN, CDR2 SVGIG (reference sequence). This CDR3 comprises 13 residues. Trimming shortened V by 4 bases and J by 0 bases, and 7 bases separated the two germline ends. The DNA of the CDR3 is TGTGCCTGGACAGAAGATAGCAATCAGCCCCAGCATTTT. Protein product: CAWTEDSNQPQHF.

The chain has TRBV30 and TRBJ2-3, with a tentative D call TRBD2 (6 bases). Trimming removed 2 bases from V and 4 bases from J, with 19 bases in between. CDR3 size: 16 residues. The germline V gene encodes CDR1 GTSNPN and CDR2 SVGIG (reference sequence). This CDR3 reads CAWSPQTGRVADTQYF. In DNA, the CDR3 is TGTGCCTGGAGTCCCCAAACCGGGAGAGTGGCAGATACGCAGTATTTT.

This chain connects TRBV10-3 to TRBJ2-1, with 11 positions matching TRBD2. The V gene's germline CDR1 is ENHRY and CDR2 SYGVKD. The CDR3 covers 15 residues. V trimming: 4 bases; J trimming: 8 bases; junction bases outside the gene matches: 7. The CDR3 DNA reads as TGTGCCATCAGTGGGTCTAGCGGGGGGCTGTATGAGCAGTTCTTC. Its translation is CAISGSSGGLYEQFF.

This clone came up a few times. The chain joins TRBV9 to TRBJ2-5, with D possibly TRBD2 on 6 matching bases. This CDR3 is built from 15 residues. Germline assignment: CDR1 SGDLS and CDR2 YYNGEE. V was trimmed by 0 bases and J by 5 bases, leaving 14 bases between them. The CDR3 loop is CASSVGRGVWETQYF. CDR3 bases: TGTGCCAGCAGCGTAGGGAGGGGAGTGTGGGAGACCCAGTACTTC.

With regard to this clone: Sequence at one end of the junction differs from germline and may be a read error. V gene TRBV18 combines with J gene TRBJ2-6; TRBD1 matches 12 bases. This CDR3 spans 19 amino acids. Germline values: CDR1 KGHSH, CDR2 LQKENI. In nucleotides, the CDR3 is TGTGCCAGCTCACCACCGGGACAGGGGGCGTCGGCTGGGGCCAACGGCCTGACTTTC. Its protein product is CASSPPGQGASAGANGLTF.

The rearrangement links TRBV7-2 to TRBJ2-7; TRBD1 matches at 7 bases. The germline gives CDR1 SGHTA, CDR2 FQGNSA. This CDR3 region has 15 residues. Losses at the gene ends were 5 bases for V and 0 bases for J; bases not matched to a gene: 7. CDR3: CASSPTGVSSYEQYF. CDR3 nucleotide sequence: TGTGCCAGCAGCCCCACAGGGGTTAGCTCCTACGAGCAGTACTTC.

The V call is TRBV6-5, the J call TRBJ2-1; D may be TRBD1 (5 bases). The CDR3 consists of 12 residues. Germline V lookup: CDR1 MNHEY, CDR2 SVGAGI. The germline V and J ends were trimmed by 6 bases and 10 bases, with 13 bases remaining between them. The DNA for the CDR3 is TGTGCCAGCAGACGACAGTTCGGAGAGCAGTTCTTC. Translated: CASRRQFGEQFF.

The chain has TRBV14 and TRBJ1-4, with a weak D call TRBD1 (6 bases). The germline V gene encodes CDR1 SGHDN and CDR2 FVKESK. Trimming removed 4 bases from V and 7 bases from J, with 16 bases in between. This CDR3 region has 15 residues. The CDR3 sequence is CASSLTGLSGEKLFF. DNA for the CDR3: TGTGCCAGCAGCCTTACAGGGCTGAGCGGTGAAAAACTGTTTTTT.

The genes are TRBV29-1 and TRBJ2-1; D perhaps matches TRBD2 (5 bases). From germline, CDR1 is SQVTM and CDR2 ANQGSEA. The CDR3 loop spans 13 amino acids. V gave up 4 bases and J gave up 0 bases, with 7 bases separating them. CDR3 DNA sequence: TGCAGCGTTGCTAGCTACTCCTACAATGAGCAGTTCTTC. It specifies CSVASYSYNEQFF.

The CDR3 reads CASSLGPGYGYTF. The CDR3 bases are TGTGCCAGCAGCTTGGGGCCGGGCTATGGCTACACCTTC. This chain uses TRBV7-6 with TRBJ1-2, with a tentative D call TRBD1 (5 bases). Germline assignment: CDR1 SGHVS and CDR2 FNYEAQ. The V end lost 3 bases, the J end lost 4 bases, and 9 bases lay between the germline ends. The CDR3 has 13 residues.

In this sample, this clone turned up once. The CDR3 sequence is CASSVEAGGFGGYTF. DNA of the CDR3: TGTGCCAGCAGCGTAGAGGCGGGAGGGTTCGGAGGCTACACCTTC. The chain couples TRBV9 to TRBJ1-2; D gene ambiguous. CDR1 and CDR2 from the germline V gene are SGDLS and YYNGEE. With 0 bases removed from V and 8 bases from J, the gap between germline ends came to 17 bases. The CDR3 length is 15 residues.

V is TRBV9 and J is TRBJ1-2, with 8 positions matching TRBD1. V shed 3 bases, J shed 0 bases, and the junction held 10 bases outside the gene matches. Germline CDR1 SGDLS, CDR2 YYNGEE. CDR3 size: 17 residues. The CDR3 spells CASSGPRQGTTNYGYTF. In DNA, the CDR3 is TGTGCCAGCAGCGGACCCCGACAGGGGACGACTAACTATGGCTACACCTTC.

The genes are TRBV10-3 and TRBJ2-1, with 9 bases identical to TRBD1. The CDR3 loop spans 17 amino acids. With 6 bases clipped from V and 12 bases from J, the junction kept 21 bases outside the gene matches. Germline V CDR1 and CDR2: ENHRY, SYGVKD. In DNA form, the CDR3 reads TGTGCCATCAGGGTTACTCCGGGACAGGGCTACACCCGCGGGCAGTTCTTC. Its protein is CAIRVTPGQGYTRGQFF.

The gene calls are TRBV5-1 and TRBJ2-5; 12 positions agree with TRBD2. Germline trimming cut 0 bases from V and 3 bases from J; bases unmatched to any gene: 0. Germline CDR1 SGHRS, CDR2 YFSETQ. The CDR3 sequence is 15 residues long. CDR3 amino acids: CASSLGLAGEETQYF. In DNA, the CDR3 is TGCGCCAGCAGCTTGGGACTAGCGGGGGAAGAGACCCAGTACTTC.